Listed here are 2 T cell receptor beta chains from one sample, sequenced in a study of cytomegalovirus exposure and HLA in healthy donors (dated by TCRdb to 2016 to 2017). The library came from the immunoSEQ multiplex PCR assay. A mixture of 60 forward primers for TCR Vbeta segments and 13 reverse primers for TCR Jbeta segments was used in the multiplex PCR. The table comes from immuneACCESS by way of TCRdb, which keeps in-frame sequences with V and J called. Part of the clones is missing from these tables; in studies checked, under half for an unresolved V gene and the rest for unknown reasons. Recorded for this sample are over 50,000 clones; around 90% of them occurred a single time. The ten biggest clones cover more than 1.3% of the sample. The specimen was PBMCs. These receptors were obtained from a man aged 25 to 45 in good health and CMV-seropositive.

For this clone: Germline and junction disagree at one end, which may indicate a read error. The chain couples TRBV7-7 to TRBJ2-1; TRBD2 aligns across 12 bases. Germline loops: CDR1 SSHAT, CDR2 FNYEAQ (reference sequence). CDR3 length equals 15 residues. Written as DNA, the CDR3 is TGTGCTAGCAGCGCGACTAGCGGGAGCTACAATGAGCAGTTCTTC. This codes for CASSATSGSYNEQFF. Full variable domain (remainder filled in from reference TRBV7-7 and TRBJ2-1): GAGVSQSPRYKVTKRGQDVTLRCDPISSHATLYWYQQALGQGPEFLTYFNYEAQPDKSGLPSDRFSAERPEGSISTLTIQRTEQRDSAMYRCASSATSGSYNEQFFGPGTRLTVL.

V gene TRBV5-4 combines with J gene TRBJ2-2; TRBD2 matches at 12 bases. Germline V gene sequence: CDR1 SGHNT, CDR2 YYREEE (reference sequence). V gave up 4 bases and J gave up 6 bases; unmatched junction bases: 13. The CDR3 is 18 residues long. The CDR3: CASSKGGTSGPRAGELFF. CDR3 bases: TGTGCCAGCAGCAAAGGCGGGACTAGCGGGCCAAGGGCCGGGGAGCTGTTTTTT.